This T cell receptor (beta chain) emerged from a study of radiotherapy plus CTLA-4 blockade in lung cancer. Study background: Objective responses occurred in around 20% of patients; around 31% had disease control. Findings and caveats of the study: Subsequent to radiotherapy plus ipilimumab, tumor-derived TCR clones underwent expansion in blood. Among reported predictors of response, early blood T cell clone dynamics with interferon-beta performed best.

This clone showed up just a few times. Its antigen is currently unknown. The V end was cut by 2 bases, the J end by 3 bases, with 10 bases between. The CDR3 length is 15 residues. CDR1 is SNHLY, CDR2 FYNNEI, per germline. The table came from immunoSEQ multiplex PCR; TCRdb's copy has only in-frame clones and leaves some out. This sample has 30,000 to 35,000 clones; approximately 80% occur once, and the top ten carry around 24%. Lung cancer patients with chemo-refractory metastatic non-small-cell disease were given focal radiation plus CTLA-4 blockade with ipilimumab. The specimen was peripheral blood, collected from a patient treated with radiotherapy plus ipilimumab. V is TRBV2 and J is TRBJ1-4; TRBD1 might be the D (5 bases). The clonotype comes from a human donor with non-small cell lung cancer that progressed on radiotherapy plus ipilimumab. This CDR3 reads CASSELGPANEKLFF. CDR3 nucleotides: TGTGCCAGCAGTGAACTGGGGCCGGCTAATGAAAAACTGTTTTTT.